Below are 15 T cell receptor beta chains sequenced from a single sample in a study of control samples from healthy donors and cancer patients. Clones were read by immunoSEQ multiplex PCR, and TCRdb kept only the in-frame ones, dropping some. The data hold some 64,000 clones, with about 90% observed a single time. Input material: PBMCs. Receptors originate from a woman between 45 and 65 years old with head and neck cancer.

This sequence joins TRBV5-1 and TRBJ2-1; maybe TRBD1 (7 bases). Looked up from germline, CDR1 is SGHRS and CDR2 is YFSETQ. V shed 4 bases and J shed 2 bases, with 13 bases lying between them. The CDR3 runs 15 residues. The DNA for the CDR3 is TGCGCCAGCAGCCAGGAGGGGGCTCCCTACAATGAGCAGTTCTTC. It yields the protein CASSQEGAPYNEQFF.

In its sample, this clone was seen once. This chain connects TRBV11-1 to TRBJ2-1; D is unclear. Looked up from germline, CDR1 is SGHAT and CDR2 is FQDESV (reference sequence). Trimming cost V 2 bases and J 7 bases, with 9 bases left between them. CDR3 length equals 13 residues. CDR3 coding DNA: TGTGCCAGCAGCTTAAGGGTTGGGAATGAGCAGTTCTTC. Translated: CASSLRVGNEQFF.

V and J are TRBV6-2 or TRBV6-3 and TRBJ2-5, with 7 bases matching TRBD2. The trim removed 0 bases at V and 0 bases at J, leaving 16 bases unmatched. From germline, CDR1 is MNHEY and CDR2 SVGEGT. CDR3 length: 20 residues. The CDR3 nucleotides read TGTGCCAGCAGTTACTCCCCCGGGGCTAGCGGTGGCTGGTACCAAGAGACCCAGTACTTC. This gives the protein CASSYSPGASGGWYQETQYF.

About this clone: Compared with germline, one end of the junction differs, possibly owing to a read error. V gene TRBV7-2 combines with J gene TRBJ1-2, with 8 bases lining up with TRBD1. Germline-derived CDR1 and CDR2 are SGHTA and FQGNSA. The CDR3 extends over 15 amino acids. The CDR3 DNA follows: TGTGCCAGCAGCCTAGCCCGGACAGGGAACTATGGCTACACCTTC. Translating it yields CASSLARTGNYGYTF.

This chain uses TRBV27 with TRBJ2-3, with D possibly called TRBD1 or TRBD2 (5 bases each). This CDR3 spans 14 amino acids. Germline V gene data show CDR1 as MNHEY and CDR2 as SMNVEV (reference sequence). Trimming took 4 bases from V and 1 from J, leaving 9 bases between them. As DNA, the CDR3 is TGTGCCAGCAGTTGGGACGGGCGCACAGATACGCAGTATTTT. Protein: CASSWDGRTDTQYF.

V usage is TRBV19 and J usage is TRBJ1-1, with no clear D. The CDR3 length is 14 residues. Per germline, CDR1 LNHDA and CDR2 SQIVND (reference sequence). Trimming took 6 bases from V and 1 from J, leaving 12 bases between them. The CDR3 here is CASSHGQENTEAFF. The CDR3, as DNA: TGTGCCAGTAGCCATGGTCAGGAGAACACTGAAGCTTTCTTT. Full variable domain (outside the CDR3, taken from reference TRBV19 and TRBJ1-1): DGGITQSPKYLFRKEGQNVTLSCEQNLNHDAMYWYRQDPGQGLRLIYYSQIVNDFQKGDIAEGYSVSREKKESFPLTVTSAQKNPTAFYLCASSHGQENTEAFFGQGTRLTVV.

V usage is TRBV3-1 (or the pseudogene TRBV3-2) and J usage is TRBJ2-7, with TRBD1 identical over 7 bases. Germline lookup yields CDR1 LGHDT and CDR2 YNNKEL (reference sequence). CDR3 length: 12 residues. Losses at the gene ends were 1 base for V and 7 bases for J; bases not matched to a gene: 1. The CDR3 loop reads CASSQVDREQYF. CDR3 DNA: TGTGCCAGCAGCCAAGTGGACAGGGAGCAGTACTTC.

The genes are TRBV28 and TRBJ1-2; D perhaps matches TRBD1 (5 bases). V was cut by 3 bases and J by 4 bases, with 12 bases left in between. CDR1 and CDR2 from the germline V gene are MDHEN and SYDVKM. The CDR3 totals 14 residues. In DNA, the CDR3 is TGTGCCAGCAGTTTGTTTTCCCAGGGCTATGGCTACACCTTC. Translation gives CASSLFSQGYGYTF.

This clone has only one observation. The chain combines TRBV28 with TRBJ1-4; D is perhaps TRBD1 (5 bases). Germline CDR1 MDHEN, CDR2 SYDVKM. The CDR3 runs to 15 residues. Trimming left V 3 bases short and J 5 bases short, with 13 bases between. The CDR3 sequence: CASSFWKSGNEKLFF. The CDR3 coding sequence is TGTGCCAGCAGTTTTTGGAAATCAGGGAATGAAAAACTGTTTTTT.

The V call is TRBV19, the J call TRBJ2-5; 11 bases align to TRBD2. Germline values: CDR1 LNHDA, CDR2 SQIVND (reference sequence). The CDR3 extends over 17 amino acids. Trimming removed 3 bases from V and 7 bases from J; junction bases left unmatched: 13. The CDR3 loop reads CASSMRLAGRGTGTQYF. CDR3 DNA sequence: TGTGCCAGTAGTATGAGACTAGCGGGGAGGGGGACGGGGACCCAGTACTTC.

V gene TRBV5-8 combines with J gene TRBJ2-7, with D maybe TRBD2 (6 bases). Trimming took 0 bases from V and 3 from J, leaving 10 bases between them. CDR1 and CDR2 from the germline V gene are SGHTS and YDEGEE. The CDR3 covers 14 residues. CDR3 nucleotides: TGTGCCAGCAGCTTGGACGCGGGACTCTACGAGCAGTACTTC. This encodes CASSLDAGLYEQYF.

Note on this clone: This specimen includes other DNA sequences encoding the same CDR3. V usage is TRBV28 and J usage is TRBJ2-6; TRBD2 is a possible D gene (5 bases). The V end lost 6 bases, the J end lost 4 bases, and 16 bases lay between the germline ends. Germline V CDR1 and CDR2: MDHEN, SYDVKM. The CDR3 is 16 residues long. This CDR3 reads CASRSHGVGGANVLTF. DNA of the CDR3: TGTGCCAGCAGGAGCCACGGGGTGGGGGGGGCCAACGTCCTGACTTTC.

The V call is TRBV28, the J call TRBJ2-7; tentatively, D is TRBD1 (6 bases). The CDR3 has 13 amino acids. Trimming took off 9 bases at V and 4 bases at J, with 16 bases between the two ends. CDR1 and CDR2 from the germline V gene are MDHEN and SYDVKM. CDR3 amino acids: CASWGQGSYEQYF. Written as DNA, the CDR3 is TGTGCCAGTTGGGGTCAGGGGTCTTACGAGCAGTACTTC.

V gene TRBV11-2 combines with J gene TRBJ2-3, with 10 nucleotides matching TRBD1. Germline-derived CDR1 and CDR2 are SGHAT and FQNNGV. This CDR3 is built from 17 residues. The J segment lost 7 bases and the V segment lost 6 bases, leaving 16 bases of the junction unmatched. The DNA for the CDR3 is TGTGCCAGCAGTCGAGAGTCCGGGACAGGGGACACCTATACGCAGTATTTT. This translates into CASSRESGTGDTYTQYF. Together with reference TRBV11-2 and TRBJ2-3, the CDR3 gives the full variable domain: EAGVAQSPRYKIIEKRQSVAFWCNPISGHATLYWYQQILGQGPKLLIQFQNNGVVDDSQLPKDRFSAERLKGVDSTLKIQPAKLEDSAVYLCASSRESGTGDTYTQYFGPGTRLTVL.

The chain links TRBV19 to TRBJ1-6, with a possible D match to TRBD1 (6 bases). This CDR3 has 14 residues. From germline, CDR1 is LNHDA and CDR2 SQIVND (reference sequence). V shed 5 bases and J shed 7 bases, with 12 bases lying between them. CDR3 bases: TGTGCCAGTAGTGAGGGGGGAAGGAATTCACCCCTCCACTTT. The encoded protein is CASSEGGRNSPLHF.